A selection of T cell receptor beta chains follows, all from one sample in a study of T cell responses to AZD1222 COVID-19 vaccine. The repertoire was sequenced with immunoSEQ multiplex PCR; TCRdb's copy has only in-frame clones and lacks some. Of 95,000 to 150,000 clones in the sample, less than 90% were seen once. The input for sequencing was peripheral blood, taken on day 0 of AZD1222 vaccination. Source of these receptors: an adult in good health. Both conserved end residues are part of each CDR3. Fields, in order: V gene, clone size, D gene, J gene, CDR3 length, CDR3 protein, CDR3 DNA. A D gene is named only where the DNA matches it firmly. Size is stated for part of the rows, as once, few or many counts, or as a class when the clone is expanded.

V gene: TRBV6-2/TRBV6-3; clone size: -; D gene: -; J gene: TRBJ2-7; CDR3 length: 15; CDR3 protein: CASSYSRETTYEQYF; CDR3 DNA: TGTGCCAGCAGTTACTCGAGAGAAACCACCTACGAGCAGTACTTC
V gene: TRBV30; clone size: -; D gene: -; J gene: TRBJ2-2; CDR3 length: 14; CDR3 protein: CAWRKGWRAGELFF; CDR3 DNA: TGTGCCTGGAGAAAAGGATGGCGGGCCGGGGAGCTGTTTTTT
V gene: TRBV24-1; clone size: -; D gene: TRBD2; J gene: TRBJ2-1; CDR3 length: 15; CDR3 protein: CATRSVGGSLNEQFF; CDR3 DNA: TGTGCCACCAGGTCCGTCGGCGGGAGCCTCAATGAGCAGTTCTTC
V gene: TRBV5-1; clone size: -; D gene: TRBD1; J gene: TRBJ1-6; CDR3 length: 15; CDR3 protein: CASSLGGQRNSPLHF; CDR3 DNA: TGCGCCAGCAGCTTAGGGGGACAGAGAAATTCACCCCTCCACTTT
V gene: TRBV3-1/TRBV3-2; clone size: -; D gene: -; J gene: TRBJ1-1; CDR3 length: 14; CDR3 protein: CASSLLSLQGEAFF; CDR3 DNA: TGTGCCAGCAGCCTACTAAGCCTTCAGGGTGAAGCTTTCTTT
V gene: TRBV11-3; clone size: -; D gene: -; J gene: TRBJ2-1; CDR3 length: 15; CDR3 protein: CASSSKLYGSNEQFF; CDR3 DNA: TGTGCCAGCAGCTCCAAATTGTACGGGTCCAATGAGCAGTTCTTC
V gene: TRBV4-1; clone size: -; D gene: TRBD1; J gene: TRBJ2-3; CDR3 length: 16; CDR3 protein: CASSPQPGQGTDTQYF; CDR3 DNA: TGCGCCAGCAGCCCTCAACCGGGACAGGGGACAGATACGCAGTATTTT
V gene: TRBV7-7; clone size: -; D gene: -; J gene: TRBJ2-7; CDR3 length: 16; CDR3 protein: CASSLHGGEKGNEQYF; CDR3 DNA: TGTGCTAGCAGCTTACACGGAGGGGAGAAAGGAAACGAGCAGTACTTC
V gene: TRBV6-6; clone size: -; D gene: -; J gene: TRBJ2-7; CDR3 length: 14; CDR3 protein: CASSYPGSTYEQYF; CDR3 DNA: TGTGCCAGCAGTTACCCCGGGAGCACCTACGAGCAGTACTTC
V gene: TRBV14; clone size: -; D gene: -; J gene: TRBJ1-5; CDR3 length: 16; CDR3 protein: CASSQDPGPWGKAQHF; CDR3 DNA: TGTGCCAGCAGCCAAGATCCAGGGCCCTGGGGGAAAGCCCAGCATTTT
V gene: TRBV10-2; clone size: -; D gene: TRBD1; J gene: TRBJ2-5; CDR3 length: 17; CDR3 protein: CASSESSWQGARATQYF; CDR3 DNA: TGCGCCAGCAGTGAGTCGAGCTGGCAGGGGGCGCGTGCGACCCAGTACTTC
V gene: TRBV7-2; clone size: -; D gene: TRBD1; J gene: TRBJ2-5; CDR3 length: 16; CDR3 protein: CASSLAGTGPSETQYF; CDR3 DNA: TGTGCCAGCAGCTTAGCCGGGACAGGGCCCTCGGAGACCCAGTACTTC
V gene: TRBV28; clone size: -; D gene: -; J gene: TRBJ2-7; CDR3 length: 15; CDR3 protein: CASSLFSAGRNEQYF; CDR3 DNA: TGTGCCAGCAGTTTGTTCTCCGCGGGAAGGAACGAGCAGTACTTC
V gene: TRBV6-6; clone size: few; D gene: -; J gene: TRBJ1-1; CDR3 length: 16; CDR3 protein: CASSYSEGRGNTEAFF; CDR3 DNA: TGTGCCAGCAGTTACTCAGAAGGCAGGGGGAACACTGAAGCTTTCTTT
V gene: TRBV3-1/TRBV3-2; clone size: -; D gene: TRBD2; J gene: TRBJ2-5; CDR3 length: 16; CDR3 protein: CASSHWSGGSKETQYF; CDR3 DNA: TGTGCCAGCAGCCATTGGAGCGGGGGGAGCAAAGAGACCCAGTACTTC
V gene: TRBV28; clone size: -; D gene: TRBD1; J gene: TRBJ1-1; CDR3 length: 13; CDR3 protein: CASGTGLNTEAFF; CDR3 DNA: TGTGCCAGTGGGACAGGACTGAACACTGAAGCTTTCTTT
V gene: TRBV4-1; clone size: -; D gene: -; J gene: TRBJ1-5; CDR3 length: 14; CDR3 protein: CASSQVFERQPQHF; CDR3 DNA: TGCGCCAGCAGCCAAGTGTTTGAAAGGCAGCCCCAGCATTTT
V gene: TRBV6-2/TRBV6-3; clone size: -; D gene: -; J gene: TRBJ1-3; CDR3 length: 14; CDR3 protein: CASSPDRARNTIYF; CDR3 DNA: TGTGCCAGCAGCCCCGACAGAGCCAGAAACACCATATATTTT
V gene: TRBV5-4; clone size: -; D gene: -; J gene: TRBJ1-2; CDR3 length: 14; CDR3 protein: CASSSPDAIYGYTF; CDR3 DNA: TGTGCCAGCAGCAGCCCGGACGCTATCTATGGCTACACCTTC
V gene: TRBV5-8; clone size: -; D gene: TRBD1; J gene: TRBJ2-7; CDR3 length: 16; CDR3 protein: CASSDEDRVKAYEQYF; CDR3 DNA: TGTGCCAGCAGCGATGAGGACAGGGTTAAGGCCTACGAGCAGTACTTC
V gene: TRBV12-3/TRBV12-4; clone size: -; D gene: -; J gene: TRBJ1-2; CDR3 length: 13; CDR3 protein: CASGGLRNYGYTF; CDR3 DNA: TGTGCCAGCGGGGGGTTAAGGAACTATGGCTACACCTTC
V gene: TRBV7-2; clone size: -; D gene: TRBD1; J gene: TRBJ1-2; CDR3 length: 13; CDR3 protein: CASSSGQGVGYTF; CDR3 DNA: TGTGCCAGCAGCTCGGGACAGGGAGTGGGCTACACCTTC
V gene: TRBV3-1/TRBV3-2; clone size: -; D gene: TRBD2; J gene: TRBJ2-1; CDR3 length: 15; CDR3 protein: CASRLRLAGVGEQFF; CDR3 DNA: TGTGCCAGCAGACTTCGACTAGCGGGAGTCGGGGAGCAGTTCTTC
V gene: TRBV28; clone size: -; D gene: TRBD2; J gene: TRBJ2-3; CDR3 length: 19; CDR3 protein: CASSAILNLSGTYTDTQYF; CDR3 DNA: TGTGCCAGCAGTGCCATACTCAATTTAAGCGGGACCTACACAGATACGCAGTATTTT
V gene: TRBV3-1/TRBV3-2; clone size: few; D gene: -; J gene: TRBJ1-5; CDR3 length: 12; CDR3 protein: CASSRLGGPQHF; CDR3 DNA: TGTGCCAGCAGCCGACTTGGGGGACCCCAGCATTTT
V gene: TRBV15; clone size: -; D gene: TRBD1; J gene: TRBJ1-4; CDR3 length: 15; CDR3 protein: CATSRGQGKNEKLFF; CDR3 DNA: TGTGCCACCAGCAGAGGACAGGGGAAAAATGAAAAACTGTTTTTT
V gene: TRBV7-2; clone size: -; D gene: TRBD2; J gene: TRBJ2-3; CDR3 length: 16; CDR3 protein: CASSLVPGGGTDTQYF; CDR3 DNA: TGTGCCAGCAGCTTAGTGCCGGGGGGGGGCACAGATACGCAGTATTTT
V gene: TRBV6-5; clone size: -; D gene: -; J gene: TRBJ2-7; CDR3 length: 12; CDR3 protein: CASSYSINSQYF; CDR3 DNA: TGTGCCAGCAGTTACTCGATAAACAGCCAGTACTTC
V gene: TRBV6-5; clone size: once; D gene: -; J gene: TRBJ1-5; CDR3 length: 13; CDR3 protein: CASTGAGNQPQHF; CDR3 DNA: TGTGCCAGCACGGGGGCTGGCAATCAGCCCCAGCATTTT
V gene: TRBV6-4; clone size: -; D gene: TRBD2; J gene: TRBJ2-1; CDR3 length: 16; CDR3 protein: CASSEGLAGDDNEQFF; CDR3 DNA: TGTGCCAGCAGTGAGGGGCTAGCGGGAGATGACAATGAGCAGTTCTTC
V gene: TRBV4-3; clone size: -; D gene: -; J gene: TRBJ2-2; CDR3 length: 17; CDR3 protein: CASSQDLLGVGTGELFF; CDR3 DNA: TGCGCCAGCAGCCAAGATCTTCTCGGCGTTGGGACCGGGGAGCTGTTTTTT
V gene: TRBV11-2; clone size: -; D gene: TRBD1; J gene: TRBJ1-4; CDR3 length: 15; CDR3 protein: CASSLVGTGEEKLFF; CDR3 DNA: TGTGCCAGCAGCTTAGTAGGGACAGGGGAGGAAAAACTGTTTTTT
V gene: TRBV29-1; clone size: -; D gene: -; J gene: TRBJ1-2; CDR3 length: 12; CDR3 protein: CSAFKSGYGYTF; CDR3 DNA: TGCAGCGCCTTTAAGTCAGGCTATGGCTACACCTTC
V gene: TRBV7-3; clone size: -; D gene: TRBD2; J gene: TRBJ2-3; CDR3 length: 18; CDR3 protein: CASSPLPGGAGAADTQYF; CDR3 DNA: TGTGCCAGCAGCCCTTTGCCAGGTGGGGCGGGAGCCGCAGATACGCAGTATTTT
V gene: TRBV7-2; clone size: few; D gene: -; J gene: TRBJ1-6; CDR3 length: 14; CDR3 protein: CASSLRGRNSPLHF; CDR3 DNA: TGTGCCAGCAGCTTAAGGGGGAGGAATTCACCCCTCCACTTT
V gene: TRBV29-1; clone size: -; D gene: -; J gene: TRBJ2-3; CDR3 length: 12; CDR3 protein: CSVDQLPDTQYF; CDR3 DNA: TGCAGCGTTGACCAACTACCAGATACGCAGTATTTT
V gene: TRBV7-2; clone size: -; D gene: -; J gene: TRBJ2-4; CDR3 length: 14; CDR3 protein: CASSATGPKNIQYF; CDR3 DNA: TGTGCCAGCAGCGCGACGGGGCCCAAAAACATTCAGTACTTC
V gene: TRBV11-1; clone size: -; D gene: -; J gene: TRBJ1-1; CDR3 length: 13; CDR3 protein: CASSVSRNTEAFF; CDR3 DNA: TGTGCCAGCAGCGTATCCCGGAACACTGAAGCTTTCTTT
V gene: TRBV30; clone size: -; D gene: -; J gene: TRBJ2-7; CDR3 length: 14; CDR3 protein: CATAPGDNSYEQYF; CDR3 DNA: TGTGCAACGGCCCCAGGGGACAACTCCTACGAGCAGTACTTC
V gene: TRBV18; clone size: -; D gene: TRBD1; J gene: TRBJ2-6; CDR3 length: 15; CDR3 protein: CASSPDRAGANVLTF; CDR3 DNA: TGTGCCAGCTCACCGGACAGGGCTGGGGCCAACGTCCTGACTTTC
V gene: TRBV19; clone size: -; D gene: -; J gene: TRBJ1-2; CDR3 length: 15; CDR3 protein: CASSIRRGWNYGYTF; CDR3 DNA: TGTGCCAGTAGTATTCGAAGGGGTTGGAACTATGGCTACACCTTC
V gene: TRBV28; clone size: -; D gene: TRBD2; J gene: TRBJ2-5; CDR3 length: 15; CDR3 protein: CASTLHSGTKETQYF; CDR3 DNA: TGTGCCAGCACCCTCCATAGCGGGACAAAAGAGACCCAGTACTTC
V gene: TRBV5-4; clone size: once; D gene: TRBD1; J gene: TRBJ1-2; CDR3 length: 14; CDR3 protein: CASSAQGSGYGYTF; CDR3 DNA: TGTGCCAGCAGCGCACAGGGGTCTGGCTATGGCTACACCTTC
V gene: TRBV11-2; clone size: -; D gene: -; J gene: TRBJ1-2; CDR3 length: 13; CDR3 protein: CASSPPGGYGYTF; CDR3 DNA: TGTGCCAGCAGCCCCCCTGGAGGGTACGGCTACACCTTC
V gene: TRBV10-3; clone size: -; D gene: -; J gene: TRBJ1-2; CDR3 length: 13; CDR3 protein: CAISDSQSYGYTF; CDR3 DNA: TGTGCCATCAGTGATTCACAGTCATATGGCTACACCTTC
V gene: TRBV19; clone size: -; D gene: -; J gene: TRBJ1-6; CDR3 length: 13; CDR3 protein: CASNSRWNSPLHF; CDR3 DNA: TGTGCCAGTAATTCCCGGTGGAATTCACCCCTCCACTTT
V gene: TRBV6-5; clone size: -; D gene: -; J gene: TRBJ2-2; CDR3 length: 14; CDR3 protein: CASSYRVWTGELFF; CDR3 DNA: TGTGCCAGCAGTTACAGGGTTTGGACCGGGGAGCTGTTTTTT
V gene: TRBV6-2/TRBV6-3; clone size: -; D gene: -; J gene: TRBJ2-5; CDR3 length: 13; CDR3 protein: CASSKTRQETQYF; CDR3 DNA: TGTGCCAGCAGTAAAACCCGCCAAGAGACCCAGTACTTC
V gene: TRBV19; clone size: -; D gene: TRBD1; J gene: TRBJ2-7; CDR3 length: 15; CDR3 protein: CASSKPRQGLYEQYF; CDR3 DNA: TGTGCCAGTAGTAAACCCCGACAGGGGCTCTACGAGCAGTACTTC
V gene: TRBV6-1; clone size: -; D gene: -; J gene: TRBJ2-5; CDR3 length: 16; CDR3 protein: CASSEFVGRYQETQYF; CDR3 DNA: TGTGCCAGCAGTGAATTCGTTGGGAGGTACCAAGAGACCCAGTACTTC